This TCR beta chain was retrieved from a study of blood T cell repertoires in COVID-19. The method was immunoSEQ multiplex PCR; TCRdb's version includes in-frame clones alone and lacks a portion of them. The table shows fewer than 25,000 clones, with 89% occurring only once. The germline V and J ends were trimmed by 3 bases and 6 bases, with 14 bases remaining between them. Germline assignment: CDR1 SGHTA and CDR2 FQGTGA. This CDR3 contains 14 residues. V is TRBV7-3 and J is TRBJ1-1; possible D gene TRBD1, 6 bases. The TCR was taken from a human donor in a cohort sampled during active COVID-19. The sample comprised peripheral blood. The CDR3: CASSFDRSGAEAFF. Written as DNA, the CDR3 is TGTGCCAGCAGCTTCGACAGGTCGGGCGCTGAAGCTTTCTTT.